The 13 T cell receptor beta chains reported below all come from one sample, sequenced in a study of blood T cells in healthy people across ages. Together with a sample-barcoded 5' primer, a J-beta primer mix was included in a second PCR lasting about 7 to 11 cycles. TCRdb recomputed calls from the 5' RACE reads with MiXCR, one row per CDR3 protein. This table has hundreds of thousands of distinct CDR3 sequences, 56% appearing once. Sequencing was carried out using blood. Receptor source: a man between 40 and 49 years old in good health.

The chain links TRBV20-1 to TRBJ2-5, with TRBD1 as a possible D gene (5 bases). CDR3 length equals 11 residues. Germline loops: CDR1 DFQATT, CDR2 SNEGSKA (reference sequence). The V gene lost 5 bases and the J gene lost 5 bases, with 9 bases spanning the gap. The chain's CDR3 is CSAGASETQYF. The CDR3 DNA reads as TGCAGTGCTGGGGCTTCGGAGACCCAGTACTTC.

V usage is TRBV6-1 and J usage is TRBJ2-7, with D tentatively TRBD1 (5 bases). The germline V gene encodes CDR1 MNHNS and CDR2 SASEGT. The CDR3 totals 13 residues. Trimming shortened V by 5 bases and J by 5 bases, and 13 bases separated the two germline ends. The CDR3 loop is CASSTLGADEQYF. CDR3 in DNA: TGTGCCAGCAGTACCCTAGGGGCGGACGAGCAGTACTTC.

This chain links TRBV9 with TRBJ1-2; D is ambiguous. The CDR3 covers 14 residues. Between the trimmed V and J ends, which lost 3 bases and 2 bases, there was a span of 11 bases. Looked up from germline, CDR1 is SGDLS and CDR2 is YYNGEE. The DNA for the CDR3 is TGTGCCAGCAGCGACCGACCGAGCAACTATGGCTACACCTTC. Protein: CASSDRPSNYGYTF.

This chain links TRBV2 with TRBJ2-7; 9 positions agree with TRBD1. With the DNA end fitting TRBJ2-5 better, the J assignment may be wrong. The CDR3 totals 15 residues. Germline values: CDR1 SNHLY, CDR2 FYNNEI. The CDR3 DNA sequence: TGTGCCAGCAGTGAAATAAGGACAGGGGAAGAGACCCAGTACTTC. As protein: CASSEIRTGEETQYF.

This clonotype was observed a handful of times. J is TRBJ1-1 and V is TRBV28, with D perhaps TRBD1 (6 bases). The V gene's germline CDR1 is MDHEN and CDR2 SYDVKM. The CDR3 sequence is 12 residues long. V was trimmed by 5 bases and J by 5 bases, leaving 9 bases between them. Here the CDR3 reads CASSTGRTEAFF. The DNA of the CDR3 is TGTGCCAGCAGTACAGGGAGAACTGAAGCTTTCTTT.

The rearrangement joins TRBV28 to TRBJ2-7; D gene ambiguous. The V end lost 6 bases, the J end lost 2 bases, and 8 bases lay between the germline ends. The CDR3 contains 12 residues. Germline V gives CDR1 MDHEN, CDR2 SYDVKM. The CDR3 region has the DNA TGTGCCAGCAGCTCTATTACCTACGAGCAGTACTTC. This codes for CASSSITYEQYF. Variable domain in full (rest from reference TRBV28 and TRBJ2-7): DVKVTQSSRYLVKRTGEKVFLECVQDMDHENMFWYRQDPGLGLRLIYFSYDVKMKEKGDIPEGYSVSREKKERFSLILESASTNQTSMYLCASSSITYEQYFGPGTRLTVT.

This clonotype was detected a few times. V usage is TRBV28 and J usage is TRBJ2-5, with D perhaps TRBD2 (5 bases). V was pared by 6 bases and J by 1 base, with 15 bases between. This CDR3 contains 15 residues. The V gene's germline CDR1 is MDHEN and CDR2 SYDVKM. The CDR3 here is CASSSEGFSQETQYF. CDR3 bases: TGTGCCAGCAGCTCCGAGGGATTCAGCCAAGAGACCCAGTACTTC.

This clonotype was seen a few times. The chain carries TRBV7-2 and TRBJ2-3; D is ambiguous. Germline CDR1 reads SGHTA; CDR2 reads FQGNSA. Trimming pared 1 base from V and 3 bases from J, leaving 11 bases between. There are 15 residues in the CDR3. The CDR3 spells CASSLEGRQTDTQYF. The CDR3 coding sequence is TGTGCCAGCAGCTTAGAAGGCAGGCAAACAGATACGCAGTATTTT. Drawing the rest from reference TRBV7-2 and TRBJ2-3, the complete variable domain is GAGVSQSPSNKVTEKGKDVELRCDPISGHTALYWYRQSLGQGLEFLIYFQGNSAPDKSGLPSDRFSAERTGGSVSTLTIQRTQQEDSAVYLCASSLEGRQTDTQYFGPGTRLTVL.

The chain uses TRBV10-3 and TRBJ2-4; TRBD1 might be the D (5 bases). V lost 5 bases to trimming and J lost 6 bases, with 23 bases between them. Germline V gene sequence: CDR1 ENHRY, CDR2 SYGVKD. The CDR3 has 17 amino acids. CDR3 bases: TGTGCCATCAGTTTGACAGACGGCCGTGGCATCGGAAACATTCAGTACTTC. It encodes CAISLTDGRGIGNIQYF.

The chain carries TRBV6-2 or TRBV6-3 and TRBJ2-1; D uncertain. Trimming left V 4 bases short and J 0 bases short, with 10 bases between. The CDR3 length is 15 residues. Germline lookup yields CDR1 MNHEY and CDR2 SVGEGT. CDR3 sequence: CASSFDAPSYNEQFF. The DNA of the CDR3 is TGTGCCAGCAGTTTTGACGCTCCCTCCTACAATGAGCAGTTCTTC.

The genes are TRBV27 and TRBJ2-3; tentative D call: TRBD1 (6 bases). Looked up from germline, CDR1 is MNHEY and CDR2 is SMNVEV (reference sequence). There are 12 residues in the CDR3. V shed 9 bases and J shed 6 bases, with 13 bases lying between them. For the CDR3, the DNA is TGTGCCAGTAGCACAGGGATCGATACGCAGTATTTT. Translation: CASSTGIDTQYF.

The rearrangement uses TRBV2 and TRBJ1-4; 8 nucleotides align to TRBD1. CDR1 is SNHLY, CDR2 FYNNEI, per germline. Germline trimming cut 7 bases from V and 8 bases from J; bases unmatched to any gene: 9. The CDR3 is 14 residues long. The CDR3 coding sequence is TGTGCCAGCATTTACGGAGACAGGGGCGAAAAACTGTTTTTT. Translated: CASIYGDRGEKLFF.

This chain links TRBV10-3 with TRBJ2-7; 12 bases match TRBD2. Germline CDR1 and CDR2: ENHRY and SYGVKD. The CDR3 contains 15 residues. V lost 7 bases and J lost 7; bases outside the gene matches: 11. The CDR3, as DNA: TGTGCCATCAAAGCGACTAGCGGGGGTATCGATGAGCAGTACTTC. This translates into CAIKATSGGIDEQYF.